This T cell receptor beta chain was identified in a study of CD8 T cells in Susac syndrome. From germline, CDR1 is MNHEY and CDR2 SMNVEV (reference sequence). Trimming removed 4 bases from V and 5 bases from J, with 12 bases in between. The CDR3 is 14 residues long. CD8+ and CD4+ T cells from blood underwent TCR beta sequencing, which was carried out in a high-throughput format. The multiple sclerosis controls comprised treatment-naive patients whose relapsing-remitting disease was stable or active. Negative isolation yielded CD8+ and CD4+ T cells; FACS enriched TEMRA cells. Random-hexamer reverse transcription was applied to about 0.5 to 1 ug RNA. Amplification of TCR beta CDR3 used immunoSEQ multiplex PCR across 54 Vbeta and 13 Jbeta. Using its own MiXCR run on the immunoSEQ multiplex PCR reads, TCRdb lists one record per CDR3 protein. The sample holds some 300,000 distinct CDR3 sequences, roughly 85% seen once.

The chain couples TRBV27 to TRBJ1-5, with D unclear. The receptor was isolated from a human donor with multiple sclerosis. Sequencing was carried out using CD8+ T cells from PBMCs. In nucleotides, the CDR3 is TGTGCCAGCAGTTGGACCGGTGGCTATCAGCCCCAGCATTTT. Its protein is CASSWTGGYQPQHF.